Listed below are T cell receptor beta chains from one sample, sequenced in a study of blood T cell repertoires in COVID-19. TCRdb's copy holds only in-frame clones and misses some; the assay was immunoSEQ multiplex PCR. The sample consists of about 90,000 clones, less than 85% of them appearing once. Sequencing used peripheral blood. The receptors here all came from a man aged 65 to 85 with acute or convalescent COVID-19. CDR3s include the opening cysteine and the closing phenylalanine or tryptophan.

j_call: TRBJ1-6; v_call: TRBV27; cdr3_aa: CASSLDDGSSYNSPLHF
j_call: TRBJ2-3; v_call: TRBV7-8; cdr3_aa: CASSLALVRDTQYF
j_call: TRBJ1-1; v_call: TRBV5-4; cdr3_aa: CASSKDRNTEAFF
j_call: TRBJ2-1; v_call: TRBV11-3; cdr3_aa: CASSLGVGSSYNEQFF
j_call: TRBJ2-5; v_call: TRBV11-2; cdr3_aa: CASSPRQGGVKETQYF
j_call: TRBJ2-1; v_call: TRBV24-1; cdr3_aa: CATSRTSYPYNEQFF
j_call: TRBJ2-5; v_call: TRBV5-1; cdr3_aa: CASSLGGVQETQYF
j_call: TRBJ2-2; v_call: TRBV7-8; cdr3_aa: CASSLASAGELFF
j_call: TRBJ1-5; v_call: TRBV6-5; cdr3_aa: CASSTDRDQPQHF
j_call: TRBJ1-5; v_call: TRBV2; cdr3_aa: CASTRTWSNQPQHF
j_call: TRBJ1-6; v_call: TRBV27; cdr3_aa: CASSSEGLGNSPLHF
j_call: TRBJ2-2; v_call: TRBV30; cdr3_aa: CAWRARGGAGELFF
j_call: TRBJ2-1; v_call: TRBV12-3/TRBV12-4; cdr3_aa: CASSFTDEQFF
j_call: TRBJ2-2; v_call: TRBV7-8; cdr3_aa: CASSVDTNTGELFF
j_call: TRBJ1-1; v_call: TRBV5-1; cdr3_aa: CASRDRVNTEAFF
j_call: TRBJ1-2; v_call: TRBV6-5; cdr3_aa: CASSYGRGDNYGYTF
j_call: TRBJ2-3; v_call: TRBV2; cdr3_aa: CASSPGLAGDYVRGTDTQYF
j_call: TRBJ2-1; v_call: TRBV20-1; cdr3_aa: CSASQGSQRYNEQFF
j_call: TRBJ2-1; v_call: TRBV4-2; cdr3_aa: CASRGGSAGGRYNEQFF
j_call: TRBJ2-5; v_call: TRBV6-5; cdr3_aa: CASSYMGAYQETQYF
j_call: TRBJ1-2; v_call: TRBV5-4; cdr3_aa: CASSSGQGNYGYTF
j_call: TRBJ2-4; v_call: TRBV13; cdr3_aa: CASSYGDNLAKNIQYF